This TCR beta chain was recovered during a study of B cell selection in AIRE deficiency. The study's findings and limits: Of 3,000 to 4,500 shared Treg TCRbeta sequences, 30% to 40% were healthy-only, approximately 10% patient-only.

Sorted regulatory T cells were CD4-positive, CD25-high and CD127-low or negative. Comments on this clone: Its target is unknown.

Per the original data handling: Pooled Tregs gave roughly 62,000 patient and 9.56x10^4 donor TCRbeta sequences. Libraries were prepared by immunoSEQ multiplex PCR; TCRdb keeps only in-frame clonotypes and omits some of them. V and J calls and clone size are given by that table; D and trimming were obtained from the DNA. The sample lists roughly 24,000 clones; 92% were seen once. This CDR3 has 13 residues. Germline CDR1 is KGHSH and CDR2 is LQKENI. V gave up 3 bases and J gave up 3 bases, with 8 bases separating them. This TCR came from a human donor in good health. Sequenced: CD4+CD25+ Tregs sorted from PBMCs. This chain joins TRBV18 and TRBJ1-1; D is unresolved. The CDR3 protein is CASSPSRDTEAFF. The CDR3 DNA reads as TGTGCCAGCTCACCTTCAAGGGACACTGAAGCTTTCTTT.